This passage covers 8 T cell receptor beta chains from one sample sequenced in a study of T cells in Graves' hyperthyroidism and ophthalmopathy. Amplification of TCR beta CDR3 regions used RNA as the template. Carried out on the TCR CDR3, a first-round RT-PCR used the HTBI primer set. TCRdb independently ran MiXCR on the multiplex PCR reads; one entry per CDR3 protein. The sample shows some 500,000 distinct CDR3 sequences, over 13% of them seen only once. Sequences were obtained from blood. Receptors originate from a woman in her late teens or twenties with Graves' hyperthyroidism.

The chain employs TRBV12-3 or TRBV12-4 and TRBJ2-3, with 8 bases fitting TRBD2. The trim removed 7 bases at V and 6 bases at J, leaving 9 bases unmatched. This CDR3 comprises 14 residues. CDR3 coding DNA: TGTGCCAGCACTCCGATACTAGCGGCGGATACGCAGTATTTT. The encoded protein is CASTPILAADTQYF.

This clonotype was seen at least ten times. The J gene is TRBJ1-1, the V gene TRBV10-3; D gene ambiguous. The CDR3 covers 14 residues. Deletions cut 6 bases from V and 1 base from J, with 12 bases between. The germline gives CDR1 ENHRY, CDR2 SYGVKD. In nucleotides, the CDR3 is TGTGCCATCAGGCCCGAGACGGCGAACACTGAAGCTTTCTTT. The encoded protein is CAIRPETANTEAFF.

This clonotype was recorded many times. V is TRBV19 and J is TRBJ1-1; 10 bases align to TRBD1. Looked up from germline, CDR1 is LNHDA and CDR2 is SQIVND (reference sequence). This CDR3 contains 14 residues. The trim removed 5 bases at V and 5 bases at J, leaving 5 bases unmatched. In nucleotides, the CDR3 is TGTGCCAGTAGTGTTGACAGGGGGCTTACTGAAGCTTTCTTT. Translated, it gives CASSVDRGLTEAFF.

The sample holds a few counts of this clonotype. The V and J genes are TRBV15 and TRBJ1-2, with TRBD1 matching over 9 bases. Trimming removed 3 bases from V and 7 bases from J; junction bases left unmatched: 6. The CDR3 has 14 amino acids. Per germline, CDR1 LNHNV and CDR2 YYDKDF (reference sequence). The CDR3 protein is CATSSWDRVGGYTF. The CDR3, as DNA: TGTGCCACCAGCAGTTGGGACAGGGTTGGTGGCTACACCTTC.

The gene calls are TRBV7-3 and TRBJ2-5; a possible D gene is TRBD2 (6 bases). Germline V lookup: CDR1 SGHTA, CDR2 FQGTGA. Trimming removed 2 bases at V and 3 bases at J, with 13 bases between. The CDR3 extends over 15 amino acids. The CDR3 protein is CASSLSLAGKETQYF. Here the CDR3 DNA reads TGTGCCAGCAGCTTATCCTTGGCGGGAAAAGAGACCCAGTACTTC.

V gene TRBV3-1 combines with J gene TRBJ1-2, with D possibly matching TRBD1 (5 bases). The CDR3 runs to 18 residues. Between the trimmed V and J ends, which lost 9 bases and 4 bases, there was a span of 30 bases. CDR1 and CDR2 (germline): LGHDT, YNNKEL (reference sequence). The CDR3 region is CAREVLSGTYCGCYGYTF. CDR3 bases: TGTGCCAGGGAGGTTCTTTCGGGGACCTATTGCGGCTGCTATGGCTACACCTTC. The full variable domain, its missing parts supplied by reference TRBV3-1 and TRBJ1-2, is DTAVSQTPKYLVTQMGNDKSIKCEQNLGHDTMYWYKQDSKKFLKIMFSYNNKELIINETVPNRFSPKSPDKAHLNLHINSLELGDSAVYFCAREVLSGTYCGCYGYTFGSGTRLTVV.

This clonotype has ten or more counts. The chain joins TRBV29-1 to TRBJ1-2; perhaps TRBD1 as D (5 bases). This CDR3 region has 15 residues. Trimming left V 3 bases short and J 4 bases short, with 18 bases between. Germline V gene data show CDR1 as SQVTM and CDR2 as ANQGSEA. The CDR3 here is CSVDQGGQGAYGYTF. The CDR3 DNA is TGCAGCGTTGACCAAGGAGGTCAGGGTGCCTATGGCTACACCTTC.

A remark on this clonotype: A read error may explain this, as a much larger clone is one base away. This sequence joins TRBV12-3 or TRBV12-4 and TRBJ2-1, with 9 nucleotides matching TRBD2. This CDR3 has 17 amino acids. The J segment lost 3 bases and the V segment lost 6 bases, leaving 12 bases of the junction unmatched. As DNA, the CDR3 is TGTGCCAGCAGCCCAAAGGGGGTACTAGCGGGCTACAATGAGCAGTTCTTC. Translation gives CASSPKGVLAGYNEQFF.